This entry lists 32 T cell receptor beta chains sequenced from one sample in a study of immune heterogeneity within non-small cell lung tumors (dated by TCRdb to the late 2010s). Genomic DNA extracted from bulk tumor tissue served as TCR template, with around 600 ng gDNA amplified per sample. During surgery, multiple biopsies were taken from each primary tumor and placed as far apart as possible within the tumor mass. The study cohort was described as untreated and was composed of newly diagnosed NSCLC cases undergoing curative surgery. Sequenced using a HiSeq X Ten. The TCR beta CDR3 region was amplified with a multiplex PCR system whose first round of approximately 10 cycles used 32 V-gene forward primers and 13 J-gene reverse primers. Clones were called with MiXCR by TCRdb after fastp trimmed the public reads at Q25, and only in-frame beta chains were retained. All rows with the same CDR3 protein become a single entry with the most common DNA and genes. This sample holds about 22,000 distinct CDR3 sequences; around 26% were observed only once. In total, the top ten clones hold roughly 4.3% of the sample.

The specimen was lung tumor tissue. These receptors all come from a man aged 40-50 years with non-small cell lung cancer.

This clonotype was recorded many times. V is TRBV20-1 and J is TRBJ2-7; TRBD2 might be the D (6 bases). CDR1 is DFQATT, CDR2 SNEGSKA, per germline (reference sequence). The CDR3 totals 14 residues. The germline V and J ends were trimmed by 2 bases and 4 bases, with 15 bases remaining between them. CDR3 DNA: TGCAGTGCTAGAATGGCGGGATCAGGATACGAGCAGTACTTC. It yields the protein CSARMAGSGYEQYF.

Concerning this clonotype: One base away lies a much larger clone, so this may be a sequencing read error. The CDR3 loop is CASSNGQGGSGNAIYF. CDR3 DNA sequence: TGTGCCAGCAGTAACGGACAGGGAGGCTCTGGAAACGCCATATATTTT. The chain has TRBV25-1 and TRBJ1-3; 8 bases align to TRBD1. Germline V gene sequence: CDR1 MGHDK, CDR2 SYGVNS. The CDR3 length is 16 residues.

In its sample, this clonotype was seen a few times. The chain is built from TRBV20-1 and TRBJ1-2; no clear D. CDR1 and CDR2 from the germline V gene are DFQATT and SNEGSKA (reference sequence). The CDR3 extends over 13 amino acids. V was pared by 0 bases and J by 3 bases, with 8 bases between. The CDR3 reads CSARDPDHYGYTF. CDR3 coding DNA: TGCAGTGCTAGAGACCCAGACCACTATGGCTACACCTTC.

About this clonotype: With a much larger clone just one base away, this may be a read error. V and J are TRBV10-3 and TRBJ2-3, with D maybe TRBD1 (5 bases). Germline V gene sequence: CDR1 ENHRY, CDR2 SYGVKD. This CDR3 is 14 amino acids long. In DNA form, the CDR3 reads TGTGCCATCAGGCATGGACCGGACACAGATACGCATTATTTT. It yields the protein CAIRHGPDTDTHYF.

The rearrangement joins TRBV24-1 to TRBJ2-2, with unresolved D. CDR1 and CDR2 from the germline V gene are KGHDR and SFDVKD. V was clipped by 3 bases and J by 2 bases, with 9 bases between them. This CDR3 is built from 15 residues. The CDR3 here is CATSDPGLNTGELFF. As DNA, the CDR3 is TGTGCCACCAGTGATCCTGGGCTCAACACCGGGGAGCTGTTTTTT.

The chain recombines TRBV27 with TRBJ1-2; D may be TRBD1 (5 bases). V was pared by 3 bases and J by 6 bases, with 8 bases between. This CDR3 contains 12 residues. Germline V gene lookup returns CDR1 MNHEY and CDR2 SMNVEV (reference sequence). The CDR3 here is CASSLRGDGYTF. DNA of the CDR3: TGTGCCAGCAGTTTGAGAGGGGATGGCTACACCTTC.

About this clonotype: Possible read error: a much larger clone is one base away. The chain has TRBV6-1 and TRBJ1-6; TRBD1 matches at 7 bases. CDR1 is MNHNS, CDR2 SASEGT, per germline. V lost 6 bases, J lost 0 bases, and 5 bases stayed unmatched. This CDR3 is 16 amino acids long. CDR3 amino acids: CASRPQGVSYNSPLHF. The CDR3 region has the DNA TGTGCCAGCAGGCCTCAGGGGGTCTCCTATAATTCACCCCTCCACTTT.

The V and J genes are TRBV6-2 or TRBV6-3 and TRBJ2-3; no clear D gene. The germline V gene has CDR1 MNHEY and CDR2 SVGEGT. There are 14 residues in the CDR3. V lost 9 bases to trimming and J lost 0 bases, with 13 bases between them. The CDR3 nucleotides read TGTGCCAGAAGCCTAACCGTAAGCACAGATACGCAGTATTTT. This translates into CARSLTVSTDTQYF.

Regarding this clonotype: A much larger clone lies a single base off, so this may be a read error. V and J are TRBV28 and TRBJ1-6; tentative D call: TRBD1 (6 bases). Germline V gene sequence: CDR1 MDHEN, CDR2 SYDVKM. The CDR3 length is 16 residues. The chain's CDR3 is CASSSTGSSYNSPVHF. The CDR3 region has the DNA TGTGCCAGCAGTTCAACAGGGAGCTCCTATAATTCACCCGTCCACTTT. Variable domain in full (rest from reference TRBV28 and TRBJ1-6): DVKVTQSSRYLVKRTGEKVFLECVQDMDHENMFWYRQDPGLGLRLIYFSYDVKMKEKGDIPEGYSVSREKKERFSLILESASTNQTSMYLCASSSTGSSYNSPVHFGNGTRLTVT.

The CDR3 DNA reads TGTGCCAGTAGTACCCCCTCCCACAGGGGGGACACTGAAGCTTTCTTT. Its protein product is CASSTPSHRGDTEAFF. The genes are TRBV19 and TRBJ1-1; TRBD1 matches at 8 bases. CDR1 is LNHDA and CDR2 is SQIVND in the germline V gene (reference sequence). The CDR3 contains 16 residues. V dropped 4 bases and J dropped 3; count of bases not matched to a gene: 10.

The table lists this clonotype with many counts. The V call is TRBV9, the J call TRBJ1-6; the D gene is possibly TRBD1 (6 bases). V was shortened by 2 bases and J by 9 bases, with 15 bases between the two germline ends. The CDR3 is 15 amino acids. Looked up from germline, CDR1 is SGDLS and CDR2 is YYNGEE. The CDR3 coding sequence is TGTGCCAGCAGCGTGGCGGGGGCAGGTGGTTCACCCCTCCACTTT. Translated: CASSVAGAGGSPLHF.

A note on this clonotype: A much bigger clone sits one base away, suggesting this may be a read error. The chain recombines TRBV12-3 or TRBV12-4 with TRBJ1-2; the D gene is possibly TRBD1 (6 bases). V lost 8 bases and J 4 bases, leaving 17 bases between the germline ends. The CDR3 contains 14 residues. The CDR3 coding sequence is TGTGCCAGCGGGCCACCAGGGGAAGCCTATGGCTACACCTTC. Amino acid sequence: CASGPPGEAYGYTF.

This clonotype was counted at least ten times. The chain couples TRBV7-9 to TRBJ2-4; no definite D call. Trimming took 3 bases from V and 0 from J, leaving 3 bases between them. Germline V gene sequence: CDR1 SEHNR, CDR2 FQNEAQ (reference sequence). The CDR3 totals 13 residues. The CDR3 nucleotides read TGTGCCAGCAGCTTGGGAGCCAAAAACATTCAGTACTTC. This encodes CASSLGAKNIQYF.

This clonotype was seen a few times. The chain links TRBV5-4 to TRBJ2-6, with 10 bases fitting TRBD2. CDR3 length: 16 residues. The ends lost 1 base at V and 4 bases at J; junction bases unmatched: 2. Looked up from germline, CDR1 is SGHNT and CDR2 is YYREEE (reference sequence). This CDR3 reads CASSLWTSGGANVLTF. CDR3 bases: TGTGCCAGCAGCTTGTGGACTAGCGGCGGGGCCAACGTCCTGACTTTC. The full variable domain, completed using reference TRBV5-4 and TRBJ2-6, is ETGVTQSPTHLIKTRGQQVTLRCSSQSGHNTVSWYQQALGQGPQFIFQYYREEENGRGNFPPRFSGLQFPNYSSELNVNALELDDSALYLCASSLWTSGGANVLTFGAGSRLTVL.

The chain joins TRBV11-2 to TRBJ1-1; no reliable D call. The V and J ends lost 3 bases and 1 base respectively, with 6 bases between them. Per germline, CDR1 SGHAT and CDR2 FQNNGV. The CDR3 loop spans 13 amino acids. In DNA form, the CDR3 reads TGTGCCAGCAGCTTTACGGGGAACACTGAAGCTTTCTTT. Translated, it gives CASSFTGNTEAFF.

This clonotype was counted between two and nine times. This rearrangement joins TRBV20-1 to TRBJ1-2; D ambiguous. CDR3 size: 12 residues. Germline assignment: CDR1 DFQATT and CDR2 SNEGSKA (reference sequence). The germline V and J ends were trimmed by 3 bases and 3 bases, with 8 bases remaining between them. For the CDR3, the DNA is TGCAGTGCTAGTTTGTCTGACTATGGCTACACCTTC. This gives the protein CSASLSDYGYTF.

Concerning this clonotype itself: With a much larger clone just one base away, this may be a read error. The chain employs TRBV14 and TRBJ2-1, with 9 bases identical to TRBD2. V shed 1 base and J 0 bases; nucleotides not matched to a gene: 4. CDR1 and CDR2 (germline): SGHDN, FVKESK. This CDR3 has 17 residues. The CDR3: CASSQGLAEASYNEQFF. As DNA, the CDR3 is TGTGCCAGCAGCCAAGGACTAGCGGAAGCCTCCTACAATGAGCAGTTCTTC.

Regarding this clonotype: This may arise from a read error, as a much more abundant clone is one base away. The chain has TRBV11-2 and TRBJ2-7, with TRBD2 identical over 10 bases. The germline V gene encodes CDR1 SGHAT and CDR2 FQNNGV. The CDR3 spans 16 residues. CDR3 DNA: TGTGCCAGCGGCTTAGCGGGGGGTGGGCTCCTTTACGAGCAGTACTTC. Amino acids: CASGLAGGGLLYEQYF.

This clonotype was counted ten times or more. The V gene is TRBV7-9, the J gene TRBJ2-7; 8 bases map to TRBD2. The germline V gene has CDR1 SEHNR and CDR2 FQNEAQ (reference sequence). V dropped 2 bases and J dropped 4; count of bases not matched to a gene: 7. There are 15 residues in the CDR3. This CDR3 reads CASSLLAGGTYEQYF. The CDR3 DNA is TGTGCCAGCAGCTTACTGGCGGGAGGCACTTACGAGCAGTACTTC.

This clonotype was detected once. The J gene is TRBJ2-5, the V gene TRBV29-1, with no clear D. V shed 4 bases and J shed 1 base, with 13 bases lying between them. Germline V gene sequence: CDR1 SQVTM, CDR2 ANQGSEA. There are 14 residues in the CDR3. CDR3 sequence: CSVVAPISQETQYF. The CDR3 DNA is TGCAGCGTTGTGGCTCCGATTTCCCAAGAGACCCAGTACTTC.

For this clonotype: A much larger clonotype is one base distant, so this may be a read error. The chain employs TRBV5-1 and TRBJ1-3; D unresolved. The CDR3 consists of 15 residues. The germline CDR1 and CDR2 sequences are SGHRS and YFSETQ. CDR3 protein: CANSLDGSSGNTIYF. Here the CDR3 DNA reads TGCGCCAACAGCTTGGATGGCAGCTCTGGAAACACCATATATTTT.

This clonotype qualifies as medium-sized. The V gene is TRBV7-9, the J gene TRBJ1-3; 7 positions agree with TRBD1. The J segment lost 3 bases and the V segment lost 0 bases, leaving 5 bases of the junction unmatched. This CDR3 has 16 amino acids. Germline CDR1 and CDR2: SEHNR and FQNEAQ (reference sequence). The CDR3 reads CASSLAGGAGGNTIYF. Here the CDR3 DNA reads TGTGCCAGCAGCTTAGCAGGGGGCGCGGGTGGAAACACCATATATTTT.

Worth noting for this clonotype: The junction and the germline gene differ at one end; a read error may be behind it. V usage is TRBV20-1 and J usage is TRBJ1-5, with 7 bases matching TRBD1. The length of the CDR3 is 16 residues. Germline assignment: CDR1 DFQATT and CDR2 SNEGSKA (reference sequence). The CDR3 here is CIAGDSALRGNQPQHF. DNA for the CDR3: TGCATTGCTGGGGACAGTGCTCTAAGGGGCAATCAGCCCCAGCATTTT.

Details on this clonotype: Given the absence of the conserved phenylalanine or tryptophan at the CDR3 end, a read error is likely. Because the CDR3's place on the DNA is in doubt, the DNA is left out and the CDR3 is given as listed by TCRdb. This chain joins TRBV7-2 and TRBJ1-5. The CDR3 totals 12 residues, both ends included. Germline V gene sequence: CDR1 SGHTA, CDR2 FQGNSA. The CDR3 protein is CATSLVSQPQPL.

In the case of this clonotype: This may come from a read error, since a much larger clone is one base off. The chain is built from TRBV12-3 or TRBV12-4 and TRBJ2-6; no clear D gene. The V end was cut by 6 bases, the J end by 0 bases, with 6 bases between. CDR3 length: 14 amino acids. CDR3 residues: CASSPTSGANVLTF. The CDR3 nucleotides read TGTGCCAGCAGCCCCACCTCTGGGGCCAACGTCCTGACTTTC.

The J gene is TRBJ2-1, the V gene TRBV6-5, with D unclear. Germline values: CDR1 MNHEY, CDR2 SVGAGI. The CDR3 extends over 13 amino acids. Between the trimmed V and J ends, which lost 10 bases and 0 bases, there was a span of 10 bases. The CDR3 is CAIHVSSYNEQFF. The DNA of the CDR3 is TGTGCCATTCACGTTTCCTCCTACAATGAGCAGTTCTTC.

As to this clonotype: This may stem from a read error, because a much larger clone lies one nucleotide away. The V gene is TRBV20-1, the J gene TRBJ2-7, with TRBD2 matching 12 bases. In germline, CDR1 is DFQATT, CDR2 SNEGSKA (reference sequence). Trimming at V came to 6 bases and at J to 1 base, leaving 7 bases not matched to a gene. This CDR3 has 15 residues. DNA of the CDR3: TGCAGTGCGACTAGCGGGGGAATAGGGTCCTACGAGCAGTACTTC. It specifies CSATSGGIGSYEQYF.

This clonotype was recorded at least ten times. J is TRBJ2-7 and V is TRBV4-1; D is perhaps TRBD2 (5 bases). Germline assignment: CDR1 MGHRA and CDR2 YSYEKL. With 0 bases removed from V and 1 base from J, the gap between germline ends came to 16 bases. The CDR3 runs 17 residues. For the CDR3, the DNA is TGCGCCAGCAGCCAAGATTTAGAGGGTACGAATTCCTACGAGCAGTACTTC. Amino acid sequence: CASSQDLEGTNSYEQYF.

There are a few counts of this clonotype. This chain connects TRBV5-4 to TRBJ2-7, with unresolved D. Per germline, CDR1 SGHNT and CDR2 YYREEE (reference sequence). V gave up 6 bases and J gave up 4 bases, with 14 bases separating them. The CDR3 has 13 residues. In nucleotides, the CDR3 is TGTGCCAGCACCTTCGACCGTGCATACGAGCAGTACTTC. Encoded protein: CASTFDRAYEQYF. The full variable domain, in which reference TRBV5-4 and TRBJ2-7 provide the parts outside the CDR3, is ETGVTQSPTHLIKTRGQQVTLRCSSQSGHNTVSWYQQALGQGPQFIFQYYREEENGRGNFPPRFSGLQFPNYSSELNVNALELDDSALYLCASTFDRAYEQYFGPGTRLTVT.

A remark on this clonotype: A much larger clone lies one base from this, so it may be a read error. The CDR3 bases are TGTGCCAGCAGTGAGTTCGTATCGCGGGACCTCACCTACGAGCAGTGCTTC. Translation: CASSEFVSRDLTYEQCF. This chain connects TRBV2 to TRBJ2-7, with a weak D call TRBD2 (6 bases). The CDR3 has 17 amino acids. Germline assignment: CDR1 SNHLY and CDR2 FYNNEI. Combining the CDR3 with reference TRBV2 and TRBJ2-7 gives the whole variable domain EPEVTQTPSHQVTQMGQEVILRCVPISNHLYFYWYRQILGQKVEFLVSFYNNEISEKSEIFDDQFSVERPDGSNFTLKIRSTKLEDSAMYFCASSEFVSRDLTYEQCFGPGTRLTVT.

The CDR3 reads CASSLEGETHEQYF. CDR3 bases: TGCGCCAGCAGCTTGGAGGGAGAAACCCACGAGCAGTACTTC. This sequence joins TRBV5-1 and TRBJ2-7; perhaps TRBD2 as D (5 bases). The V end lost 0 bases, the J end lost 5 bases, and 12 bases lay between the germline ends. The CDR3 length is 14 residues. Germline V gives CDR1 SGHRS, CDR2 YFSETQ.

This clonotype appeared many times. The V call is TRBV12-5, the J call TRBJ1-3, with D possibly being TRBD1 (6 bases). Per the germline V gene, CDR1 is LGHNT and CDR2 is FRNRAP. V dropped 6 bases and J dropped 6 bases, with 21 bases sitting between them. The CDR3 is made up of 16 amino acids. CDR3: CASGPSWGRGENTIYF. DNA for the CDR3: TGTGCTAGTGGCCCCTCGTGGGGGCGCGGGGAAAACACCATATATTTT. The complete variable domain, with remaining parts taken from reference TRBV12-5 and TRBJ1-3, reads DARVTQTPRHKVTEMGQEVTMRCQPILGHNTVFWYRQTMMQGLELLAYFRNRAPLDDSGMPKDRFSAEMPDATLATLKIQPSEPRDSAVYFCASGPSWGRGENTIYFGEGSWLTVV.